This record looks at one T cell receptor (beta chain) sequence and its context. Exposed enrollees had met someone with a PCR-confirmed or clinician-diagnosed COVID-19 case at some point within the 2 weeks before study entry. This sample was included in a study of blood T cell repertoires in COVID-19. Per the study methods: Amplification of reference gene primers provided the estimated nucleated cell counts. Measured with immunoSEQ multiplex PCR; TCRdb has only the in-frame clones, and not every one. D and trimming come from the DNA, and the V and J calls and clone size come from that table. The repertoire consists of some 340,000 clones, with over 90% occurring once and the leading ten covering roughly 3.9%. Per germline, CDR1 LGHNT and CDR2 FRNRAP. Trimming took 2 bases from V and 6 from J, leaving 8 bases between them. CDR3 length: 13 amino acids.

Sequencing was carried out using PBMCs or T cells enriched from blood (not recorded which). The TCR was taken from a woman aged 30 to 39 who had been exposed to COVID-19. J is TRBJ2-1 and V is TRBV12-5; D may be TRBD2 (5 bases). The CDR3 protein is CASGLSGGNEQFF. CDR3 nucleotide sequence: TGTGCTAGTGGTTTGAGCGGAGGCAATGAGCAGTTCTTC.